This T cell receptor (beta chain) comes out of a study of CD8 T cells in ankylosing spondylitis. A few counts support this clonotype. Its antigen is not known. In TCRdb, the 5' RACE reads were re-called with MiXCR into one record per CDR3 protein. The sample holds 250,000 to 300,000 distinct CDR3 sequences; about 19% are singletons and the top ten take about 8%. The CDR3 runs to 15 residues. With 1 base clipped from V and 5 bases from J, the junction kept 6 bases outside the gene matches. Germline lookup yields CDR1 SGHDN and CDR2 FVKESK. General study results and limits: As reported, disease-linked clones showed significant enrichment in matched ankylosing spondylitis synovial fluid. The study identified a TCR beta motif of 7 or 8 highly homologous variants that appeared characteristic of ankylosing spondylitis blood.

The receptor was derived from a male donor with ankylosing spondylitis or in good health (not recorded which). The chain carries TRBV14 and TRBJ2-5; 8 bases line up with TRBD1. Sequencing was carried out using blood, either unsorted or a sorted T cell fraction (not recorded which). CDR3 coding DNA: TGTGCCAGCAGCCAAGGCTCCAGGGGGCTGGAGACCCAGTACTTC. Translation: CASSQGSRGLETQYF.